These 13 T cell receptor beta chains were sequenced from one sample in a study of cytomegalovirus exposure and HLA in healthy donors. The PCR ran on 60 Vbeta and 13 Jbeta primers. Generated by immunoSEQ multiplex PCR, the TCRdb table keeps only in-frame clones and is missing some. The sample contains 150,000 to 200,000 clones, less than 90% of which appear only once. Sequencing was carried out using PBMCs. These receptors all stem from a boy aged 5-17 years in good health and CMV-seronegative.

There are a few counts of this clone. The V gene is TRBV10-3, the J gene TRBJ2-7, with 8 bases matching TRBD1. V gave up 7 bases and J gave up 3 bases; unmatched junction bases: 8. The CDR3 sequence is 14 residues long. Germline CDR1 is ENHRY and CDR2 is SYGVKD. The CDR3 region is CAITRDRGFYEQYF. In DNA, the CDR3 is TGTGCCATCACTCGAGACAGGGGCTTCTACGAGCAGTACTTC.

Only a few counts were recorded for this clone. This chain joins TRBV5-6 and TRBJ2-2, with TRBD1 matching 8 bases. This CDR3 has 16 residues. Germline values: CDR1 SGHDT, CDR2 YYEEEE. J gave up 3 bases and V 4 bases, and 8 bases lay outside the gene matches. CDR3 region: CASSTFGQGYTGELFF. The CDR3 DNA is TGTGCCAGCAGCACCTTCGGACAGGGCTACACCGGGGAGCTGTTTTTT. Filled out from reference TRBV5-6 and TRBJ2-2, the complete variable domain reads DAGVTQSPTHLIKTRGQQVTLRCSPKSGHDTVSWYQQALGQGPQFIFQYYEEEERQRGNFPDRFSGHQFPNYSSELNVNALLLGDSALYLCASSTFGQGYTGELFFGEGSRLTVL.

V is TRBV11-3 and J is TRBJ2-1, with 10 bases matching TRBD2. Trimming removed 5 bases from V and 6 bases from J; junction bases left unmatched: 7. This CDR3 comprises 15 residues. The germline CDR1 and CDR2 sequences are SGHNT and YENEEA. CDR3 DNA: TGTGCCAGCAGCCCGCGGGTAGCGGGAGGCAATGAGCAGTTCTTC. It translates to CASSPRVAGGNEQFF.

A word on this clone: The sample has other DNA sequences that encode this CDR3 too. The chain joins TRBV6-5 to TRBJ1-2; 8 bases fit TRBD1. V trimming: 2 bases; J trimming: 7 bases; junction bases outside the gene matches: 3. CDR3 length: 13 residues. The germline V gene has CDR1 MNHEY and CDR2 SVGAGI. CDR3: CASSYDRGRGYTF. The CDR3 DNA reads TGTGCCAGCAGTTACGACAGGGGACGTGGCTACACCTTC.

The rearrangement joins TRBV18 to TRBJ2-7; the D gene is possibly TRBD1 (5 bases). V lost 4 bases and J 0 bases, leaving 13 bases between the germline ends. Germline assignment: CDR1 KGHSH and CDR2 LQKENI. The CDR3 spans 15 residues. The DNA for the CDR3 is TGTGCCAGCTCACGTGACAGAACGAACTCCTACGAGCAGTACTTC. Protein product: CASSRDRTNSYEQYF.

The chain links TRBV10-3 to TRBJ2-3, with 10 bases that match TRBD1. J gave up 3 bases and V 9 bases, and 0 bases lay outside the gene matches. This CDR3 has 12 residues. From germline, CDR1 is ENHRY and CDR2 SYGVKD. This chain's CDR3 is CAMGQGTDTQYF. The CDR3 coding sequence is TGTGCCATGGGACAGGGGACAGATACGCAGTATTTT.

This sequence joins TRBV5-6 and TRBJ1-5; D unresolved. Trimming cost V 2 bases and J 2 bases, with 5 bases left between them. Germline CDR1 reads SGHDT; CDR2 reads YYEEEE. This CDR3 has 13 amino acids. CDR3 bases: TGTGCCAGCAGCTTAATAGGCAATCAGCCCCAGCATTTT. As protein: CASSLIGNQPQHF.

The rearrangement links TRBV29-1 to TRBJ2-7; possibly TRBD1 for D (5 bases). This CDR3 comprises 14 residues. V was shortened by 6 bases and J by 2 bases, with 17 bases between the two germline ends. The germline CDR1 and CDR2 sequences are SQVTM and ANQGSEA. This CDR3 reads CSVTLPDRPYEQYF. The CDR3 region has the DNA TGCAGCGTCACACTCCCAGACAGACCCTACGAGCAGTACTTC.

About this clone: A read error may produce the germline difference seen at one junction end. CDR3 coding DNA: TGTTCCAGCAGCCACATGGGCGTATCCAACTCCCCTTTCTTT. The encoded protein is CSSSHMGVSNSPFF. The J gene is TRBJ1-1, the V gene TRBV7-9; D is unclear. Germline CDR1 is SEHNR and CDR2 is FQNEAQ (reference sequence). CDR3 length: 14 residues.

V and J are TRBV11-1 and TRBJ1-4; D is unclear. The CDR3 consists of 13 residues. CDR1 and CDR2 (germline): SGHAT, FQDESV (reference sequence). Trimming pared 4 bases from V and 3 bases from J, leaving 6 bases between. The CDR3 region is CASSYSPNEKLFF. The DNA for the CDR3 is TGTGCCAGCAGCTACAGTCCTAATGAAAAACTGTTTTTT.

The rearrangement joins TRBV11-2 to TRBJ2-2; the D gene is possibly TRBD2 (5 bases). CDR1 is SGHAT, CDR2 FQNNGV, per germline. The CDR3 sequence is 16 residues long. V was pared by 5 bases and J by 2 bases, with 15 bases between. The CDR3 here is CASSPREQKNTGELFF. The CDR3 DNA reads TGTGCCAGCAGCCCGAGGGAACAGAAAAACACCGGGGAGCTGTTTTTT.

The chain combines TRBV7-3 with TRBJ2-1; 9 bases fit TRBD2. V trimming: 5 bases; J trimming: 2 bases; junction bases outside the gene matches: 7. The CDR3 spans 16 residues. Germline V gene data show CDR1 as SGHTA and CDR2 as FQGTGA. CDR3 in DNA: TGTGCCAGCAGCCCTAGCGGGACGAGGGCCTACAATGAGCAGTTCTTC. Protein product: CASSPSGTRAYNEQFF.

The V and J genes are TRBV5-6 and TRBJ2-7; a weak D match, TRBD2 (5 bases). Germline V lookup: CDR1 SGHDT, CDR2 YYEEEE. The CDR3 extends over 12 amino acids. The ends were cut back, 4 bases at V and 2 bases at J, with 7 bases in the middle. The CDR3 sequence: CASSAGAYEQYF. CDR3 in DNA: TGTGCCAGCAGCGCCGGGGCCTACGAGCAGTACTTC.